This T cell receptor (beta chain) derives from a study of siplizumab effects on memory and regulatory T cells. Data came from immunoSEQ multiplex PCR; TCRdb stores just in-frame clones and leaves some out. The sample lists 90,000 to 130,000 clones, roughly 89% occurring once. Germline V gene sequence: CDR1 MNHNY, CDR2 SVGAGI (reference sequence). Trimming stripped 6 bases from V and 1 base from J, with 8 bases between. This CDR3 is built from 13 residues. This TCR was recovered from a human donor in good health. The chain joins TRBV6-6 to TRBJ2-3; D gene unclear. Sequencing was done on a sample of CD4+ T cells sorted from blood. CDR3 nucleotides: TGTGCCAGCAGCGCTCCGGGCACAGATACGCAGTATTTT. This sequence encodes CASSAPGTDTQYF.